The T cell receptor beta chain under discussion was sequenced for a study of T cells in Graves' hyperthyroidism and ophthalmopathy. Researchers amplified the TCR beta CDR3 regions from RNA transcripts. The HTBI primer set was used in a first-round RT-PCR of the TCR CDR3. TCRdb passed the multiplex PCR reads through MiXCR, listing each CDR3 protein once. The sample consists of roughly 740,000 distinct CDR3 sequences, about a sixth of them appearing once. The authors deemed Graves' hyperthyroidism stable absent ophthalmopathy progression within 18 months. The sequenced sample was blood. The sequence came from a man between 18 and 29 years old with Graves' hyperthyroidism.

This CDR3 is CSGFSSEGPGELFF. The CDR3 DNA is TGCAGTGGGTTTTCCTCAGAGGGGCCCGGGGAGCTGTTTTTT. V is TRBV20-1 and J is TRBJ2-2; tentatively, D is TRBD1 or TRBD2 (5 bases each). The germline CDR1 and CDR2 sequences are DFQATT and SNEGSKA (reference sequence). The length of the CDR3 is 14 residues. With 7 bases removed from V and 6 bases from J, the gap between germline ends came to 18 bases.